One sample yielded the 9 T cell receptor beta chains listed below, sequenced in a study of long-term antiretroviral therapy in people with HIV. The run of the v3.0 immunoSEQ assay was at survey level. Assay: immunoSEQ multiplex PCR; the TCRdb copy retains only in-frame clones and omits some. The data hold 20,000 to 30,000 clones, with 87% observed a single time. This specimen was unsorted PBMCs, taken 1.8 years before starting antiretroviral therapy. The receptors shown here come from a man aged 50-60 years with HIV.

The DNA for the CDR3 is TGTGCCAGTAGTACCCTGGGACAGGCAACCTACAATGAGCAGTTCTTC. This sequence encodes CASSTLGQATYNEQFF. This chain connects TRBV19 to TRBJ2-1; 8 bases agree with TRBD1. Trimming removed 4 bases from V and 2 bases from J; junction bases left unmatched: 7. This CDR3 has 16 residues. Germline CDR1 LNHDA, CDR2 SQIVND (reference sequence).

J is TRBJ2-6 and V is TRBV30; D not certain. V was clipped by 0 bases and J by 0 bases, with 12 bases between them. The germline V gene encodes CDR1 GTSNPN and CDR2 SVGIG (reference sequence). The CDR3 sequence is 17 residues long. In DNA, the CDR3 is TGTGCCTGGAGTGTAGTGGGTACTTTCTCTGGGGCCAACGTCCTGACTTTC. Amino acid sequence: CAWSVVGTFSGANVLTF.

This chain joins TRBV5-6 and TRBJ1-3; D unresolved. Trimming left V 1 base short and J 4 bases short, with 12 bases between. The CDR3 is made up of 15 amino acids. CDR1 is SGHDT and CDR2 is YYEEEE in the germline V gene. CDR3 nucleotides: TGTGCCAGCAGCTTGACTATCGGGTGGGGAAACACCATATATTTT. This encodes CASSLTIGWGNTIYF.

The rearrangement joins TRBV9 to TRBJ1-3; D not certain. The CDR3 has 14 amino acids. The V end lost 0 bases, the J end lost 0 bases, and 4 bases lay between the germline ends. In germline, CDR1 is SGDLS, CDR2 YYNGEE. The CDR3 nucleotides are TGTGCCAGCAGCGTAGACCTCTCTGGAAACACCATATATTTT. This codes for CASSVDLSGNTIYF.

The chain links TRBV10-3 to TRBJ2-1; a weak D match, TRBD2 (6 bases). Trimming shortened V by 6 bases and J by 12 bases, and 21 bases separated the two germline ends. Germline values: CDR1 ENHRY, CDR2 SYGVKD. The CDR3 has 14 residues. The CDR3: CAISPPTATGGQFF. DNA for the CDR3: TGTGCCATCAGCCCCCCAACGGCCACCGGGGGGCAGTTCTTC.

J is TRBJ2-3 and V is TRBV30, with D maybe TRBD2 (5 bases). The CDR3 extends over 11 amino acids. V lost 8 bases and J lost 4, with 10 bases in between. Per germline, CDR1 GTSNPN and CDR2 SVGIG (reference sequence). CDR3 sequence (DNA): TGTGCCCGGGGAGTATCAGATACGCAGTATTTT. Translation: CARGVSDTQYF.

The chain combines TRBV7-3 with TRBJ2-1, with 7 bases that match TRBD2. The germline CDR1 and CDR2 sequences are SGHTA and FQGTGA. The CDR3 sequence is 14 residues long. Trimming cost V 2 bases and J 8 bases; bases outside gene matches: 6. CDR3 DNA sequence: TGTGCCAGCAGCTTAGCGGGAGTTTTGGATGAGCAGTTCTTC. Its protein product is CASSLAGVLDEQFF.

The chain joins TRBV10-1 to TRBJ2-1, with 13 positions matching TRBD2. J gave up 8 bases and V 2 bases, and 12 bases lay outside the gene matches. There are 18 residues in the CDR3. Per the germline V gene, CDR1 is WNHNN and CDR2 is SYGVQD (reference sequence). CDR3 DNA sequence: TGCGCCAGCAGTGAGGGACTAGCGGGAGTCGGCGCACAGGATGAGCAGTTCTTC. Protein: CASSEGLAGVGAQDEQFF.

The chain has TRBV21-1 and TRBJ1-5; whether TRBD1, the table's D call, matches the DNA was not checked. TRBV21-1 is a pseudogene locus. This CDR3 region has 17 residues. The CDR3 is CASSKALSSNSNQPQHF. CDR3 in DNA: TGTGCCAGCAGCAAAGCGCTTTCCAGTAATAGCAATCAGCCCCAGCATTTT.